The following is a T cell receptor (beta chain) sequence with its context. This sample was included in a study of blood T cell repertoires in COVID-19. About the research overall: PBMCs, B-cell-depleted T cells, or T cells provided the cDNA or gDNA that made up the material.

Germline CDR1 and CDR2: ENHRY and SYGVKD. CDR3 length: 15 residues. V lost 3 bases to trimming and J lost 8 bases, with 17 bases between them. Patients in Seattle were enrolled during active infection, then followed longitudinally. Under the authors' procedure: Amplification of reference gene primers was used by the study to estimate nucleated cell counts. Profiling relied on immunoSEQ multiplex PCR, and the TCRdb table lists in-frame clones only, not all of them. V and J calls plus clone size are reproduced from that table; the DNA served to infer D and trimming. This sample has 96,000 or so clones, with 85% to 90% found just once.

The chain couples TRBV10-3 to TRBJ2-1, with D possibly matching TRBD1 (6 bases). Sequenced material: peripheral blood. The origin of this receptor is a human donor with COVID-19, enrolled during active disease. The donor label of this sample is uncertain. CDR3 DNA sequence: TGTGCCATCAGTGACGGGGCAGGGGAAAACCATGAGCAGTTCTTC. This codes for CAISDGAGENHEQFF.